This T cell receptor (beta chain) comes out of a study of control samples from healthy donors and cancer patients. Trimming left V 6 bases short and J 3 bases short, with 13 bases between. Germline V CDR1 and CDR2: ENHRY, SYGVKD. This CDR3 region has 14 residues. Data came from immunoSEQ multiplex PCR; TCRdb stores just in-frame clones and leaves some out. The sample contains around 58,000 clones, 88% of which appear only once. Sequenced material: blood. The rearrangement joins TRBV10-3 to TRBJ2-3, with a weak D call TRBD2 (7 bases). This TCR came from a man aged 50-59 years in good health. The CDR3 bases are TGTGCCATCAGGGGGGGGGCCCTAACAGATACGCAGTATTTT. As protein: CAIRGGALTDTQYF.